Below are 31 T cell receptor beta chains sequenced from a single sample in a study of blood T cells in healthy people across ages. With a J-beta primer mix and a sample-barcoded 5' primer, a second PCR ran about 7 to 11 cycles. TCRdb fed the 5' RACE reads into MiXCR, producing one record per CDR3 protein. The sample consists of about 1.8 million distinct CDR3 sequences, about 50% of them appearing once. The sequenced material came from blood. The receptor set was obtained from a woman aged 40 to 55 in good health.

The gene calls are TRBV7-9 and TRBJ2-1; TRBD2 agrees at 10 bases. The CDR3 is made up of 15 amino acids. Germline assignment: CDR1 SEHNR and CDR2 FQNEAQ (reference sequence). Losses at the gene ends were 5 bases for V and 5 bases for J; bases not matched to a gene: 6. CDR3 protein: CASSPSGGVHNEQFF. CDR3 in DNA: TGTGCCAGCAGCCCGAGCGGGGGGGTCCACAATGAGCAGTTCTTC.

This clonotype was observed once. The gene calls are TRBV5-4 and TRBJ2-5, with D uncertain. This CDR3 has 14 residues. Germline loops: CDR1 SGHNT, CDR2 YYREEE (reference sequence). V lost 1 base and J lost 4, with 11 bases in between. The CDR3 region has the DNA TGTGCCAGCAGCTTGAAGGGCCTACCAGAGACCCAGTACTTC. This gives the protein CASSLKGLPETQYF. Based on the CDR3 plus reference TRBV5-4 and TRBJ2-5, the full variable domain is ETGVTQSPTHLIKTRGQQVTLRCSSQSGHNTVSWYQQALGQGPQFIFQYYREEENGRGNFPPRFSGLQFPNYSSELNVNALELDDSALYLCASSLKGLPETQYFGPGTRLLVL.

The chain carries TRBV19 and TRBJ2-4; D uncertain. The J call could be wrong; TRBJ2-7 is a better fit for the DNA end. This CDR3 contains 13 residues. Per germline, CDR1 LNHDA and CDR2 SQIVND (reference sequence). This chain's CDR3 is CASSIGETYEQYF. CDR3 nucleotides: TGTGCCAGTAGTATTGGGGAAACCTACGAGCAGTACTTC.

The rearrangement joins TRBV27 to TRBJ2-5; perhaps TRBD2 as D (6 bases). Germline CDR1 reads MNHEY; CDR2 reads SMNVEV (reference sequence). The V end was cut by 5 bases, the J end by 11 bases, with 27 bases between. This CDR3 comprises 16 residues. Here the CDR3 reads CASSAPGERRYNEQYF. As DNA, the CDR3 is TGTGCCAGCAGTGCCCCGGGGGAAAGGCGGTACAATGAGCAGTACTTC.

The V call is TRBV7-9, the J call TRBJ2-3; 9 bases are shared with TRBD1. This CDR3 is built from 17 residues. With V trimmed by 5 bases and J by 4 bases, 13 bases remained unmatched. CDR1 and CDR2 from the germline V gene are SEHNR and FQNEAQ (reference sequence). The CDR3 is CASSTPRDRAGADTQYF. In DNA form, the CDR3 reads TGTGCCAGCAGCACGCCCCGGGACAGGGCAGGAGCAGATACGCAGTATTTT.

J is TRBJ1-6 and V is TRBV6-5, with TRBD1 identical over 8 bases. CDR1 and CDR2 from the germline V gene are MNHEY and SVGAGI. J gave up 7 bases and V 2 bases, and 10 bases lay outside the gene matches. The CDR3 length is 17 residues. The chain's CDR3 is CASSYPRGLTGNSPLHF. DNA of the CDR3: TGTGCCAGCAGTTACCCCAGGGGGCTGACGGGAAATTCACCCCTCCACTTT.

This chain uses TRBV18 with TRBJ2-3; D unresolved. The CDR3 has 15 amino acids. Germline V gene lookup returns CDR1 KGHSH and CDR2 LQKENI. The V gene lost 2 bases and the J gene lost 0 bases, with 9 bases spanning the gap. CDR3: CASSPSWKSTDTQYF. The DNA for the CDR3 is TGTGCCAGCTCACCAAGTTGGAAGAGCACAGATACGCAGTATTTT.

The table lists this clonotype with a count of one. This chain connects TRBV18 to TRBJ2-7; TRBD1 aligns across 7 bases. The CDR3 spans 15 residues. Germline CDR1 is KGHSH and CDR2 is LQKENI. With V trimmed by 3 bases and J by 5 bases, 10 bases remained unmatched. CDR3 in DNA: TGTGCCAGCTCACCCCCGAGCACAGGGGCCCACGAGCAGTACTTC. Residues: CASSPPSTGAHEQYF.

The chain couples TRBV16 to TRBJ1-2; TRBD1 is a possible D gene (5 bases). This CDR3 is built from 16 residues. Trimming took 4 bases from V and 1 from J, leaving 16 bases between them. The germline V gene encodes CDR1 KGHSY and CDR2 FQNENV. CDR3 DNA: TGTGCCAGCAGCCCCGGGGGTCGTACCGATAACTATGGCTACACCTTC. Its translation is CASSPGGRTDNYGYTF.

This chain connects TRBV6-6 to TRBJ2-5; D is possibly TRBD2 (6 bases). Trimming took off 11 bases at V and 2 bases at J, with 15 bases between the two ends. Germline values: CDR1 MNHNY, CDR2 SVGAGI (reference sequence). CDR3 length: 13 residues. The CDR3 loop is CAGAGTVQETQYF. In DNA form, the CDR3 reads TGTGCCGGGGCGGGGACTGTTCAAGAGACCCAGTACTTC.

The chain recombines TRBV5-1 with TRBJ1-6; D uncertain. Germline loops: CDR1 SGHRS, CDR2 YFSETQ. The CDR3 sequence is 14 residues long. The V gene lost 5 bases and the J gene lost 4 bases, with 10 bases spanning the gap. CDR3 in DNA: TGCGCCAGCAGGGCCGAACAGTATAATTCACCCCTCCACTTT. Translating it yields CASRAEQYNSPLHF.

The chain couples TRBV27 to TRBJ2-1, with D possibly being TRBD1 (5 bases). Trimming shortened V by 6 bases and J by 0 bases, and 12 bases separated the two germline ends. Germline CDR1 and CDR2: MNHEY and SMNVEV (reference sequence). The CDR3 has 15 residues. CDR3 region: CASRKQVSSYNEQFF. The CDR3 DNA follows: TGTGCCAGCAGGAAACAGGTTAGCTCCTACAATGAGCAGTTCTTC.

This clonotype has just a few counts. The chain is built from TRBV27 and TRBJ2-7, with D unresolved. Germline V lookup: CDR1 MNHEY, CDR2 SMNVEV (reference sequence). CDR3 length: 14 residues. The V end lost 0 bases, the J end lost 6 bases, and 12 bases lay between the germline ends. CDR3 amino acids: CASSLSNMDPEQYF. Here the CDR3 DNA reads TGTGCCAGCAGTTTATCGAATATGGACCCCGAGCAGTACTTC.

The table lists this clonotype with a count of one. A much larger clone is a single base away; this may be a read error. The chain is built from TRBV10-3 and TRBJ2-7, with D possibly being TRBD1 (5 bases). The CDR3 length is 14 residues. Germline V gene lookup returns CDR1 ENHRY and CDR2 SYGVKD. With 8 bases removed from V and 0 bases from J, the gap between germline ends came to 14 bases. Here the CDR3 reads CAIGRQISSYEQYF. CDR3 sequence (DNA): TGTGCCATCGGAAGACAGATTAGCTCCTACGAGCAGTACTTC.

The J gene is TRBJ2-5, the V gene TRBV29-1; weak D call: TRBD2 (5 bases). Per the germline V gene, CDR1 is SQVTM and CDR2 is ANQGSEA. Trimming took off 2 bases at V and 4 bases at J, with 11 bases between the two ends. This CDR3 has 13 residues. The DNA of the CDR3 is TGCAGCGTTGAACTGCGGGTGGGAGAGACCCAGTACTTC. This codes for CSVELRVGETQYF.

This clonotype was counted a few times. The chain carries TRBV6-1 and TRBJ2-5; D is ambiguous. The length of the CDR3 is 14 residues. V gave up 0 bases and J gave up 2 bases, with 7 bases separating them. Per germline, CDR1 MNHNS and CDR2 SASEGT. The CDR3 DNA sequence: TGTGCCAGCAGTGAAGCGCGCAAGCAAGAGACCCAGTACTTC. Its translation is CASSEARKQETQYF.

Concerning this clonotype itself: A much more abundant neighbour one base away suggests this may be a read error. The rearrangement joins TRBV29-1 to TRBJ2-5; D is undetermined. Germline values: CDR1 SQVTM, CDR2 ANQGSEA. The CDR3 is made up of 10 amino acids. This CDR3 reads CSVAQEAQYF. The CDR3 bases are TGCAGCGTTGCCCAAGAGGCCCAGTACTTC.

This clonotype turned up a few times. V and J are TRBV11-2 and TRBJ2-5; TRBD1 or TRBD2 may be the D gene (7 bases each). CDR1 is SGHAT and CDR2 is FQNNGV in the germline V gene. This CDR3 has 16 residues. V was clipped by 5 bases and J by 6 bases, with 22 bases between them. The chain's CDR3 is CASSPEIRGGKKTQYF. DNA of the CDR3: TGTGCCAGCAGCCCTGAGATCAGGGGGGGAAAAAAGACCCAGTACTTC.

The V and J genes are TRBV20-1 and TRBJ2-7; D is unclear. Per the germline V gene, CDR1 is DFQATT and CDR2 is SNEGSKA (reference sequence). The V end lost 6 bases, the J end lost 3 bases, and 12 bases lay between the germline ends. The CDR3 is made up of 12 amino acids. For the CDR3, the DNA is TGCAGTGCCAAGACTGACCACTACGAGCAGTACTTC. This codes for CSAKTDHYEQYF.

The V gene is TRBV4-2, the J gene TRBJ1-4; the match to TRBD1 covers 10 bases. The ends lost 3 bases at V and 7 bases at J; junction bases unmatched: 17. Germline lookup yields CDR1 LGHNA and CDR2 YNFKEQ. The CDR3 contains 19 residues. CDR3 sequence reads: CASSHGRGQGLSFPEKLFF. DNA of the CDR3: TGTGCCAGCAGCCATGGGAGGGGACAGGGGCTCTCTTTTCCTGAAAAACTGTTTTTT.

This rearrangement joins TRBV7-2 to TRBJ1-5; 8 bases match TRBD1. The CDR3 contains 15 residues. CDR1 is SGHTA and CDR2 is FQGNSA in the germline V gene. J was trimmed by 6 bases and V by 1 base; bases with no gene match: 5. In nucleotides, the CDR3 is TGTGCCAGCAGCTTAGGGGGGCAGGGGGCTCAGCCCCAGCATTTT. Its protein product is CASSLGGQGAQPQHF.

The chain combines TRBV29-1 with TRBJ2-5; D might be TRBD1 or TRBD2, each matching 5 bases. Germline lookup yields CDR1 SQVTM and CDR2 ANQGSEA. The V gene lost 5 bases and the J gene lost 4 bases, with 11 bases spanning the gap. This CDR3 region has 12 residues. The CDR3 DNA sequence: TGCAGCGTTTCGGGGCTTGGAGAGACCCAGTACTTC. It translates to CSVSGLGETQYF. The entire variable domain, with the rest obtained from reference TRBV29-1 and TRBJ2-5, is as follows: SAVISQKPSRDICQRGTSLTIQCQVDSQVTMMFWYRQQPGQSLTLIATANQGSEATYESGFVIDKFPISRPNLTFSTLTVSNMSPEDSSIYLCSVSGLGETQYFGPGTRLLVL.

Worth noting for this clonotype: A read error may produce the germline difference seen at one junction end. The genes are TRBV25-1 and TRBJ1-2, with 7 bases identical to TRBD1. Germline CDR1 and CDR2: MGHDK and SYGVNS. The CDR3 runs to 18 residues. The CDR3 region is CAGSDLSGTEKPNYGYTF. CDR3 coding DNA: TGTGCCGGCAGTGACCTATCCGGGACAGAGAAACCTAACTATGGCTACACCTTC.

J is TRBJ2-7 and V is TRBV6-2 or TRBV6-3; 9 nucleotides match TRBD2. Germline V gene data show CDR1 as MNHEY and CDR2 as SVGEGT. V lost 2 bases and J lost 1; bases outside the gene matches: 3. The CDR3 is 15 amino acids. Here the CDR3 DNA reads TGTGCCAGCAGTTACGTAGCGGGGGAGTCCTACGAGCAGTACTTC. Translating gives CASSYVAGESYEQYF.

This clonotype was observed a handful of times. In DNA form, the CDR3 reads TGCAGCGTTGACGGGATCTATGGCTACACCTTC. Translation gives CSVDGIYGYTF. The chain recombines TRBV29-1 with TRBJ1-2; D is ambiguous. In germline, CDR1 is SQVTM, CDR2 ANQGSEA. CDR3 length: 11 residues. V was cut by 3 bases and J by 4 bases, with 6 bases left in between.

The chain joins TRBV16 to TRBJ2-3; D tentatively reads TRBD1 or TRBD2 (5 bases each). Trimming took off 3 bases at V and 12 bases at J, with 13 bases between the two ends. The length of the CDR3 is 12 residues. The germline V gene has CDR1 KGHSY and CDR2 FQNENV. The CDR3 region has the DNA TGTGCCAGCAGCCATCGGGACCGATCTCAGTATTTT. The encoded protein is CASSHRDRSQYF. Together with reference TRBV16 and TRBJ2-3, the CDR3 gives the full variable domain: GEEVAQTPKHLVRGEGQKAKLYCAPIKGHSYVFWYQQVLKNEFKFLISFQNENVFDETGMPKERFSAKCLPNSPCSLEIQATKLEDSAVYFCASSHRDRSQYFGPGTRLTVL.

To note about this clonotype: A much larger clone lies a single base off, so this may be a read error. The chain has TRBV7-2 and TRBJ1-2, with 8 positions matching TRBD1. Germline V gives CDR1 SGHTA, CDR2 FQGNSA. The CDR3 consists of 14 residues. V was clipped by 6 bases and J by 4 bases; unmatched bases: 7. The CDR3: CASSALTGAYGYTF. In DNA form, the CDR3 reads TGTGCCAGCAGTGCATTGACAGGGGCCTATGGCTACACCTTC.

The V and J genes are TRBV2 and TRBJ2-5; D ambiguous. The CDR3 contains 14 residues. Trimming shortened V by 2 bases and J by 0 bases, and 7 bases separated the two germline ends. The germline V gene has CDR1 SNHLY and CDR2 FYNNEI. CDR3 loop: CASSESGHQETQYF. The CDR3 region has the DNA TGTGCCAGCAGTGAATCGGGTCACCAAGAGACCCAGTACTTC.

The chain is built from TRBV20-1 and TRBJ2-3; tentatively, D is TRBD2 (6 bases). The CDR3 loop spans 14 amino acids. Deletions cut 3 bases from V and 2 bases from J, with 12 bases between. Germline CDR1 is DFQATT and CDR2 is SNEGSKA (reference sequence). The CDR3, as DNA: TGCAGTGCTAGGGGGAGGCGGGACACAGATACGCAGTATTTT. Its protein is CSARGRRDTDTQYF.

The chain is built from TRBV20-1 and TRBJ2-6, with a tentative D call TRBD2 (5 bases). Germline V gives CDR1 DFQATT, CDR2 SNEGSKA (reference sequence). V lost 6 bases and J 0 bases, leaving 30 bases between the germline ends. The CDR3 extends over 21 amino acids. CDR3: CSAKRRGGPVFSHSGANVLTF. The CDR3 DNA reads as TGCAGTGCGAAGAGGCGAGGAGGACCCGTTTTCTCCCACTCTGGGGCCAACGTCCTGACTTTC.

The chain has TRBV27 and TRBJ2-1; D may be TRBD1 (6 bases). Trimming left V 3 bases short and J 7 bases short, with 22 bases between. CDR3 size: 17 residues. The germline V gene encodes CDR1 MNHEY and CDR2 SMNVEV (reference sequence). In DNA form, the CDR3 reads TGTGCCAGCAGTTTTTTTGGGGGCGGTTTTCGCAGGAATGAGCAGTTCTTC. It translates to CASSFFGGGFRRNEQFF.